This T cell receptor beta chain was sequenced during a study of blood T cell repertoires in COVID-19. Overall study: Both acute and convalescent COVID-19 samples were obtained from the United States, Italy and Spain. From T cells, B-cell-depleted T cells, or PBMCs came the material, which was cDNA or gDNA.

This clone was seen only once. The participants were between roughly 18 and 89 years old and came from roughly 25 US areas. Methods used by the authors: Estimates of nucleated cell counts were drawn from the amplification of reference gene primers. Assay used: immunoSEQ multiplex PCR; TCRdb lists only in-frame clones, some missing. From that table come the V and J calls and clone size; the DNA was used to work out D and trimming. The data hold some 200,000 clones, with 82% observed a single time. Germline CDR1 and CDR2: LNHNV and YYDKDF (reference sequence). CDR3 length equals 15 residues. The V end was cut by 6 bases, the J end by 4 bases, with 19 bases between.

Sequencing was performed on PBMCs or T cells enriched from blood (not recorded which). The clonotype was recovered from a man aged 40-50 years who had recovered from COVID-19. This rearrangement joins TRBV15 to TRBJ2-7; possibly TRBD1 for D (6 bases). The CDR3 is CATSGPGQGLYEQYF. The CDR3 DNA reads as TGTGCCACCAGTGGTCCGGGACAAGGACTTTACGAGCAGTACTTC.